The present entry profiles one T cell receptor (beta chain) with its context. The antigen is unknown. Method: immunoSEQ multiplex PCR; TCRdb's copy keeps in-frame clones and lacks some. The sample has 900,000 to 1,200,000 clones, approximately 78% seen once. CD4+ cells yielded CD45RA+ naive and CD45RA-negative memory subsets. These data originate in a study of shared clonotypes between healthy human individuals. Overall study results and limits: For naive CD4 cells, roughly 4.8% of clonotypes were shared across a few donors.

The TCR sequence derives from a man aged 18 to 30 in good health. Some clones in this sample may be carry-over from other donors' samples. Specimen: memory CD4+ T cells from PBMCs. Noted subset: CD45RA-negative fraction.

CDR3 coding DNA: TGTGCCAGCAAAGCTTCTAGCGGGATTTCCTACGAGCAGTACTTC. Its translation: CASKASSGISYEQYF. The chain links TRBV2 to TRBJ2-7; TRBD2 aligns across 9 bases. The CDR3 length is 15 residues. V lost 7 bases to trimming and J lost 1 base; unmatched junction nucleotides: 8. CDR1 and CDR2 (germline): SNHLY, FYNNEI.